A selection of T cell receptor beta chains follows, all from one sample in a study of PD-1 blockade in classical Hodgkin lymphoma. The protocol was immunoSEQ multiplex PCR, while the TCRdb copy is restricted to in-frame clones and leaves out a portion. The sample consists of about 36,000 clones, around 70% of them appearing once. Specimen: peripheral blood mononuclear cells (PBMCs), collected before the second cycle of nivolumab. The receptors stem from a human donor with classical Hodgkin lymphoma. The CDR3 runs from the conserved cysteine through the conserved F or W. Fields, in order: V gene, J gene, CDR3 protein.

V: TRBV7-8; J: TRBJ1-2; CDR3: CASSQPAQGLRGYTF
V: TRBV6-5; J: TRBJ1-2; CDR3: CASSQTDYGYTF
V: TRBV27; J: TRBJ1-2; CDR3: CASRPGIPGYGYTF
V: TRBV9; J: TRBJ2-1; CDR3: CASSPGLRESSYNEQFF
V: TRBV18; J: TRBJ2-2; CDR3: CASSPLSSIIPTGELFF
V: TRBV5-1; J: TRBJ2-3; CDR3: CASSSGTGYTDTQYF
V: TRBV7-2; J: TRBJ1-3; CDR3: CASSLALGSSGNTIYF
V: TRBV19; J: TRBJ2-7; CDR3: CASSASSDPGSYEQYF
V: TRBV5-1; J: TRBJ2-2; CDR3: CASSPLFGELFF
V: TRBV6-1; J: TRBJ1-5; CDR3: CASSPPSGSNQPQHF
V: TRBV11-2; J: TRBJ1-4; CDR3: CASSFTGTEKLFF
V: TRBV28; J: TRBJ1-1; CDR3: CASSLISGAPRGAFF
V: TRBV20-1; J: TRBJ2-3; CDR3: CSADRTDTQYF
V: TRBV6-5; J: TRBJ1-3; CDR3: CASSYSDSSGNTIYF
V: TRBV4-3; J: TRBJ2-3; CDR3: CASSQVWAGGFGTDTQYF
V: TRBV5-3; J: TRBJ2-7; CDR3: CARSRQYRLADLTYEQYF
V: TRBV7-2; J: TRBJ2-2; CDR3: CASSLNRVAGRAGELFF
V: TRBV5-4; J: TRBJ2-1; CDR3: CASSLGLADYNEQFF
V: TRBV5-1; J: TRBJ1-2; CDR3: CASSSGRYYGYTF
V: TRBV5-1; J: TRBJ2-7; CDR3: CASSVGLAGGREQYF
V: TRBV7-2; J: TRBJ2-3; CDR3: CASSLFLAGSSTDTQYF
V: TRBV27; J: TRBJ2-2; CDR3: CASSAFLVTGELFF
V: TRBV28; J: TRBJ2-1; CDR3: CASSLWGRSYNEQFF
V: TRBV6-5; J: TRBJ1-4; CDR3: CASSSSFRPREKLFF
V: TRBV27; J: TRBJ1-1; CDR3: CASSLQRNTEAFF
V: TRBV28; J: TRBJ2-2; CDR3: CASRHTGSIRTGELFF
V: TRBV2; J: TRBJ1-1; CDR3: CASRLDRLALGTEAFF
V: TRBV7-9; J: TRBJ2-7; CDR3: CASSFTGGEQYF
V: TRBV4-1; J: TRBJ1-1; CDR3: CASSEVRGTEAFF
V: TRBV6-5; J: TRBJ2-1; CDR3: CASSYSGSRDEQFF
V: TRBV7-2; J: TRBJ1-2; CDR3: CASSLVRGPSGYTF
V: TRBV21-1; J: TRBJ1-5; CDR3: CASSTSGTEITPQHF
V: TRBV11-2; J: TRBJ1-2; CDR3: CASSLAGRARTF
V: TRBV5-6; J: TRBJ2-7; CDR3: CASSLVPTEAEQYF
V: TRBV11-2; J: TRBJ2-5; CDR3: CASSRQGGRETQYF
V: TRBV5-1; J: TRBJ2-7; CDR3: CASSLVSSGISEQYF
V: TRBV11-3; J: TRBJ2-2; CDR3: CASSAAPGQGGSGELFF
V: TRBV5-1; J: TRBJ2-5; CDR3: CASSLARDIQGTQYF
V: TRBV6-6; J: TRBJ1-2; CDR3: CASSQTGGAKGYTF
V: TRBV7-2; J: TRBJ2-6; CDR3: CASSQVASGVSGANVLTF
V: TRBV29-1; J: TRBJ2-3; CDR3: CSVGSGSVTDTQYF
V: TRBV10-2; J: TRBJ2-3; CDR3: CASRRPGTTAYTQYF
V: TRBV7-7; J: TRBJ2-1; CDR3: CASSQGLVGEQFF
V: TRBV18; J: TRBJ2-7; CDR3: CASSPPTRGTVSHEQYF
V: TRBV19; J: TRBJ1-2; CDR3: CASTLLGTGGQGYTF
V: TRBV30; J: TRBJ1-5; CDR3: CAWSGTGNNQPQHF
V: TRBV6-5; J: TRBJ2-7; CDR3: CASSVVVGDYEQYF
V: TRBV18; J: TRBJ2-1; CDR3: CASSPRDMDEQFF
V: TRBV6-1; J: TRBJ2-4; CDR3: CASSEAQGGKNIQYF
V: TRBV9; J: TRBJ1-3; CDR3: CASSAGGHNSGNTIYF
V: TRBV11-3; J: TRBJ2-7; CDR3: CASSASLGGVYEQYF
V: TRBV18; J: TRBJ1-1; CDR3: CASSPPMDTEAFF
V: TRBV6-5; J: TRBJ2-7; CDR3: CASSLLYEQYF
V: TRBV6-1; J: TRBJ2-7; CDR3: CASSARRTVQNSYEQYF
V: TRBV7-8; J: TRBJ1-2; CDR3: CASSSGYYGYTF
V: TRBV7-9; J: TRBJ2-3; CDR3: CASSLVGGHTQYF
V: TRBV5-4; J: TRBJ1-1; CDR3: CASSWDPNTEAFF
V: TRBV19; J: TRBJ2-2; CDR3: CASKKLAGNTGELFF